In this sample, the clone carrying this T cell receptor beta chain turned up many times. Its antigen is still unknown. Using its own MiXCR run on the 5' RACE reads, TCRdb lists one record per CDR3 protein. Of a few hundred thousand distinct CDR3 sequences in the sample, roughly 9.5% were seen once. The sample originates from a study of identical twins. Study-wide findings and caveats: Sequences that were out-of-frame, alpha and twin-shared displayed an excess of low generation probability.

Every one of the donors was a healthy Caucasian. In addition, the sample was reused for a study of yellow fever vaccine responses in identical twins.

The source of this sequence is a young woman in good health. The sample taken for sequencing was PBMCs.

CDR3 in amino acids: CSVAGSYEQYF. DNA of the CDR3: TGCAGCGTTGCTGGCAGCTACGAGCAGTACTTC. This chain connects TRBV29-1 to TRBJ2-7; no clear D. Germline CDR1 reads SQVTM; CDR2 reads ANQGSEA. The ends were cut back, 4 bases at V and 3 bases at J, with 7 bases in the middle. This CDR3 region has 11 residues.